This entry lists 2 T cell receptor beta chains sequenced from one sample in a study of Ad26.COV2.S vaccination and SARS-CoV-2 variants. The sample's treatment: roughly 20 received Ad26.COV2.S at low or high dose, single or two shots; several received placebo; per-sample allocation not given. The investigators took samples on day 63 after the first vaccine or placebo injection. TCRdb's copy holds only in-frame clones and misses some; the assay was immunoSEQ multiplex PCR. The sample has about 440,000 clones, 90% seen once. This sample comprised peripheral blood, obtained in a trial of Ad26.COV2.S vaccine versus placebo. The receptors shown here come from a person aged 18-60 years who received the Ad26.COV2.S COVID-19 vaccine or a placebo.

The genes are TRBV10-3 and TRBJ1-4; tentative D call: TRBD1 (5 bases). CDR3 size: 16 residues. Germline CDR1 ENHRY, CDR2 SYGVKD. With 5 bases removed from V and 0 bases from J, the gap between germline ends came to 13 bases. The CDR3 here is CAISPGPSSTNEKLFF. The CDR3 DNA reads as TGTGCCATCAGTCCGGGACCCAGTTCAACTAATGAAAAACTGTTTTTT.

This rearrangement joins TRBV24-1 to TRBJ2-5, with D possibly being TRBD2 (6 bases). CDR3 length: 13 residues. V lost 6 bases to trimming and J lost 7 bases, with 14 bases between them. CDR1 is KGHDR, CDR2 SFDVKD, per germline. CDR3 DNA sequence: TGTGCCACCAGTCGAGCAGGGACTGGGACCCAGTACTTC. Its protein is CATSRAGTGTQYF.